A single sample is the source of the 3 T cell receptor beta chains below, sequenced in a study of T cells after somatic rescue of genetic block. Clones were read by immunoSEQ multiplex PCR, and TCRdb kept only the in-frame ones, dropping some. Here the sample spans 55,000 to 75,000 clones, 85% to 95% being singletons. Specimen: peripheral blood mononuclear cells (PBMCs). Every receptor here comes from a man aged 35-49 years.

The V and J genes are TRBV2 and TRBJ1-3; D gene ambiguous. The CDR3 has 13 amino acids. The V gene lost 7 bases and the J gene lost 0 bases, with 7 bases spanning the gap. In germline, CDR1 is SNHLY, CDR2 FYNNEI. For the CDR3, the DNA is TGTGCCAGCACGACCGACTCTGGAAACACCATATATTTT. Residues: CASTTDSGNTIYF.

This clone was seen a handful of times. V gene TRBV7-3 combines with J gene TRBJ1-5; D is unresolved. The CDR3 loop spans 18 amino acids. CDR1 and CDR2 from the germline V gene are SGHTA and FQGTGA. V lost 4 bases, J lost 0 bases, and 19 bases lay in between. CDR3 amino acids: CASSSKLHSIYSNQPQHF. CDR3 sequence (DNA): TGTGCCAGCAGCTCAAAGTTGCACAGCATCTATAGCAATCAGCCCCAGCATTTT.

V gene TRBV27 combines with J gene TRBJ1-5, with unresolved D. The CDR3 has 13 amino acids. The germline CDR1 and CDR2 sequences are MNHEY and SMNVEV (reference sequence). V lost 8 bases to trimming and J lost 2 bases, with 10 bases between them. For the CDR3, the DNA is TGTGCCAGCGGAGAGGTACGCAATCAGCCCCAGCATTTT. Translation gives CASGEVRNQPQHF.